The 13 T cell receptor beta chains given below trace back to one sample, sequenced in a study of cytomegalovirus exposure and HLA in healthy donors (dated by TCRdb to between 2016 and 2019). The library was made by the immunoSEQ multiplex PCR assay. TCRdb stores this immuneACCESS table with in-frame sequences only. Part of the clones is absent; in the studies checked, under half of the shortfall reflects unresolved V genes, and no reason is known for the rest. The sample contains some 98,000 clones, about 83% of them found a single time. The ten largest clonotypes hold around 3.9% of the sample. Sequenced sample: PBMCs. The receptor source for this set is a woman in her thirties in good health and CMV-seronegative.

The genes are TRBV4-1 and TRBJ2-7; TRBD1 matches at 8 bases. Germline loops: CDR1 MGHRA, CDR2 YSYEKL. The CDR3 length is 15 residues. J was trimmed by 5 bases and V by 4 bases; bases with no gene match: 10. The DNA for the CDR3 is TGCGCCAGCAGCCCCGGGACAGGAGTAACCCACGAGCAGTACTTC. This codes for CASSPGTGVTHEQYF.

CDR3 bases: TGTGCCAGCAGCTCAGCAGGGGGCTACGAGCAGTACTTC. Translated, it gives CASSSAGGYEQYF. The chain carries TRBV7-2 and TRBJ2-7; TRBD1 matches at 7 bases. V shed 4 bases and J 3 bases; nucleotides not matched to a gene: 3. There are 13 residues in the CDR3. The germline CDR1 and CDR2 sequences are SGHTA and FQGNSA.

This clone appeared a single time. The chain has TRBV6-1 and TRBJ1-5; no clear D gene. In germline, CDR1 is MNHNS, CDR2 SASEGT. The CDR3 has 13 residues. V lost 6 bases and J lost 4, with 10 bases in between. The CDR3 region has the DNA TGTGCCAGCAGCGAGGTCTTGAATCAGCCCCAGCATTTT. It is translated as CASSEVLNQPQHF.

The chain couples TRBV4-3 to TRBJ1-2; a weak D match, TRBD1 (5 bases). The germline V gene has CDR1 LGHNA and CDR2 YSLEER. Trimming took off 0 bases at V and 4 bases at J, with 12 bases between the two ends. The CDR3 covers 15 residues. The CDR3 reads CASSQDDRDFYGYTF. CDR3 sequence (DNA): TGCGCCAGCAGCCAAGATGACAGAGACTTCTATGGCTACACCTTC.

The chain recombines TRBV18 with TRBJ1-5, with D perhaps TRBD1 (5 bases). Trimming cost V 0 bases and J 6 bases, with 12 bases left between them. CDR1 KGHSH and CDR2 LQKENI come from the germline V gene. The CDR3 is 15 residues long. CDR3 protein: CASSPPGPGVQPQHF. The DNA of the CDR3 is TGTGCCAGCTCACCACCGGGGCCAGGAGTTCAGCCCCAGCATTTT.

This rearrangement joins TRBV18 to TRBJ1-5; 10 nucleotides agree with TRBD1. Germline loops: CDR1 KGHSH, CDR2 LQKENI. This CDR3 region has 17 residues. The trim removed 6 bases at V and 1 base at J, leaving 9 bases unmatched. The DNA for the CDR3 is TGTGCCAGCTCCGGGACAGGGGTCGCGGGGAGCAATCAGCCCCAGCATTTT. It specifies CASSGTGVAGSNQPQHF. Full variable domain (rest looked up from reference TRBV18 and TRBJ1-5): NAGVMQNPRHLVRRRGQEARLRCSPMKGHSHVYWYRQLPEEGLKFMVYLQKENIIDESGMPKERFSAEFPKEGPSILRIQQVVRGDSAAYFCASSGTGVAGSNQPQHFGDGTRLSIL.

This chain links TRBV6-1 with TRBJ2-3; TRBD1 aligns across 9 bases. The CDR3 is 15 residues long. Germline V CDR1 and CDR2: MNHNS, SASEGT. The V gene end was trimmed by 6 bases and the J gene end by 3 bases; junction bases not matched to a gene: 7. The CDR3 DNA sequence: TGTGCCAGCAGCATACAGGGGGCAATTACAGATACGCAGTATTTT. As protein: CASSIQGAITDTQYF.

This sequence joins TRBV28 and TRBJ2-5; D possibly corresponds to TRBD1 (6 bases). The germline V and J ends were trimmed by 8 bases and 6 bases, with 13 bases remaining between them. Per the germline V gene, CDR1 is MDHEN and CDR2 is SYDVKM. The CDR3 spans 12 residues. The CDR3 coding sequence is TGTGCCAGCTCCTTAGGGGACAAGACCCAGTACTTC. This sequence encodes CASSLGDKTQYF.

The CDR3 is CASRVTARQKLPQYF. The CDR3 bases are TGTGCCAGCAGAGTGACCGCTAGGCAAAAGCTCCCGCAGTATTTT. The chain recombines TRBV2 with TRBJ2-3; D is undetermined. The CDR3 is 15 residues long. The germline V gene has CDR1 SNHLY and CDR2 FYNNEI. With 6 bases removed from V and 10 bases from J, the gap between germline ends came to 23 bases.

The chain joins TRBV5-1 to TRBJ2-1; no reliable D call. Germline lookup yields CDR1 SGHRS and CDR2 YFSETQ. The V gene lost 0 bases and the J gene lost 6 bases, with 7 bases spanning the gap. This CDR3 is built from 13 residues. In nucleotides, the CDR3 is TGCGCCAGCAGCTTGGCTAGTACCAATGAGCAGTTCTTC. This encodes CASSLASTNEQFF. Filled out from reference TRBV5-1 and TRBJ2-1, the complete variable domain reads KAGVTQTPRYLIKTRGQQVTLSCSPISGHRSVSWYQQTPGQGLQFLFEYFSETQRNKGNFPGRFSGRQFSNSRSEMNVSTLELGDSALYLCASSLASTNEQFFGPGTRLTVL.

The chain is built from TRBV9 and TRBJ1-1, with D possibly TRBD1 on 5 matching bases. Germline assignment: CDR1 SGDLS and CDR2 YYNGEE. With 0 bases removed from V and 0 bases from J, the gap between germline ends came to 9 bases. The CDR3 length is 15 residues. CDR3 in DNA: TGTGCCAGCAGCGTAGCAGGGAACCTGAACACTGAAGCTTTCTTT. Translating gives CASSVAGNLNTEAFF.

The V and J genes are TRBV2 and TRBJ1-1, with 8 bases identical to TRBD1. The V segment lost 6 bases and the J segment 5 bases; nucleotides outside the gene matches: 8. The germline gives CDR1 SNHLY, CDR2 FYNNEI. This CDR3 has 14 amino acids. CDR3 nucleotide sequence: TGTGCCAGCAGGTCACAGGGGGGGTGGACTGAAGCTTTCTTT. As protein: CASRSQGGWTEAFF.

Only one count was recorded for this clone. CDR3 in DNA: TGTGCCAGCAGCCAAATTGGGGGGGCAGTCGGGAAACTGTTTTTT. The encoded protein is CASSQIGGAVGKLFF. This chain uses TRBV14 with TRBJ1-4; TRBD1 might be the D (6 bases). CDR3 length: 15 residues. Trimming pared 2 bases from V and 11 bases from J, leaving 18 bases between. Germline V gene data show CDR1 as SGHDN and CDR2 as FVKESK.